These T cell receptor beta chains were read from a single sample in a study of blood T cell repertoires in COVID-19. Measured with immunoSEQ multiplex PCR; TCRdb has only the in-frame clones, and not every one. The data hold 450,000 to 500,000 clones, with approximately 85% observed a single time. The source material was peripheral blood. These receptors came from a human donor in a cohort sampled during active COVID-19. CDR3s include the opening cysteine and the closing phenylalanine or tryptophan. D genes are given only for firm matches. Clone size appears in some rows only: once, few, many, or a class for an expanded clone.

j_call clone_size v_call d_call cdr3_aa
TRBJ1-2 . TRBV3-1/TRBV3-2 . CASSQGSGYNHGYTF
TRBJ2-7 . TRBV21-1 . CASSNPGVFHDPFYEQYF
TRBJ2-7 . TRBV29-1 . CSVSGPSYEQYF
TRBJ2-7 . TRBV30 TRBD1 CAWSVLRGQHEQYF
TRBJ2-1 . TRBV18 . CASSPGLDHNEQFF
TRBJ2-5 few TRBV24-1 TRBD1 CATSDWGTGGFETQYF
TRBJ2-1 once TRBV6-4 TRBD2 CASSVGTSRVDEQFF
TRBJ2-3 . TRBV27 . CASSFTSSTVTQYF
TRBJ1-1 . TRBV19 TRBD1 CASSLRQGLRNTEAFF
TRBJ2-3 few TRBV27 TRBD2 CASSFSTSGRDTDTQYF
TRBJ2-7 . TRBV7-8 . CASSQGGSYEQYF
TRBJ2-7 once TRBV3-1/TRBV3-2 . CASKGVEPYEQYF
TRBJ2-2 . TRBV10-3 TRBD2 CAIRGTSGTNTGELFF
TRBJ2-5 . TRBV24-1 . CATSDPVQGGQYF
TRBJ2-3 . TRBV19 . CASSISPGSTDTQYF
TRBJ2-7 . TRBV19 TRBD2 CASSIPSGSRGDYEQYF
TRBJ1-5 few TRBV24-1 TRBD1 CATLNDRGGQPQHF
TRBJ2-5 . TRBV6-5 . CASNAGRGQETQYF
TRBJ1-6 . TRBV5-6 TRBD1 CASSFRATGVKYGSPLHF
TRBJ2-7 . TRBV7-9 TRBD2 CASSLTPLLAGVSYEQYF
TRBJ2-1 . TRBV19 TRBD2 CASSIPGLGGNEQFF
TRBJ2-3 . TRBV28 TRBD2 CASSLWTSGNTDTQYF
TRBJ2-7 few TRBV21-1 . CASRGTSGRNYEQYF
TRBJ2-7 . TRBV7-6 TRBD2 CASSPTGGRGYEQYF
TRBJ1-2 . TRBV7-3 TRBD1 CASSFSRDSGIMGGYTF
TRBJ1-5 once TRBV28 TRBD1 CASRPPGTVQPQHF
TRBJ2-6 . TRBV6-1 TRBD2 CASSDPLAGDRANVLTF
TRBJ2-1 . TRBV7-8 . CASSLDLALNNEQFF
TRBJ2-3 . TRBV7-2 TRBD2 CASSSSGRHPDTQYF
TRBJ1-2 . TRBV7-9 . CASSQGTAPGYTF
TRBJ1-6 . TRBV28 TRBD1 CASSPQGASSPLHF
TRBJ1-5 once TRBV9 TRBD1 CASSGDSDQPQHF
TRBJ2-1 . TRBV6-1 . CASSGLSQVKYNEQFF
TRBJ1-5 . TRBV7-9 TRBD1 CASSLSTGGHQPQHF
TRBJ1-3 . TRBV7-2 . CASSPPLSGNTIYF
TRBJ2-7 few TRBV12-3/TRBV12-4 . CASSWTASYEQYF
TRBJ1-5 . TRBV5-6 . CASSLGWGGPTSNQPQHF
TRBJ2-2 . TRBV30 TRBD1 CAWGTDPTGELFF
TRBJ1-2 many TRBV27 TRBD1 CASSPDQGVFSNYGYTF
TRBJ2-5 . TRBV4-3 . CASSQDVAGWETQYF
TRBJ1-4 . TRBV2 . CASIGEAATNEKLFF
TRBJ2-7 once TRBV18 . CASRQPISYEQYF
TRBJ1-2 . TRBV5-1 . CASSRSQSNYGYTF
TRBJ2-5 . TRBV30 . CAWSVSNGVQETQYF
TRBJ1-3 . TRBV29-1 TRBD1 CSVKGTGGNTIYF
TRBJ2-2 . TRBV18 TRBD2 CASVPGLGAAGELFF
TRBJ1-6 . TRBV14 . CASRRTGSSYNSPLHF
TRBJ2-1 once TRBV19 TRBD1 CASSMGQVLYNEQFF
TRBJ1-3 . TRBV6-1 TRBD1 CASSEGGTGGNTIYF
TRBJ1-5 few TRBV6-5 . CASSYSWAGQPQHF
TRBJ1-4 once TRBV3-1/TRBV3-2 TRBD1 CASSQDWARGREKLFF
TRBJ2-3 . TRBV28 TRBD2 CASSSLAGGTDTQYF
TRBJ2-2 . TRBV29-1 . CSARDFSSNTGELFF
TRBJ2-2 . TRBV6-4 TRBD1 CASSVSGTGGTTGELFF
TRBJ1-3 . TRBV6-5 . CASSPSRLSGNTIYF